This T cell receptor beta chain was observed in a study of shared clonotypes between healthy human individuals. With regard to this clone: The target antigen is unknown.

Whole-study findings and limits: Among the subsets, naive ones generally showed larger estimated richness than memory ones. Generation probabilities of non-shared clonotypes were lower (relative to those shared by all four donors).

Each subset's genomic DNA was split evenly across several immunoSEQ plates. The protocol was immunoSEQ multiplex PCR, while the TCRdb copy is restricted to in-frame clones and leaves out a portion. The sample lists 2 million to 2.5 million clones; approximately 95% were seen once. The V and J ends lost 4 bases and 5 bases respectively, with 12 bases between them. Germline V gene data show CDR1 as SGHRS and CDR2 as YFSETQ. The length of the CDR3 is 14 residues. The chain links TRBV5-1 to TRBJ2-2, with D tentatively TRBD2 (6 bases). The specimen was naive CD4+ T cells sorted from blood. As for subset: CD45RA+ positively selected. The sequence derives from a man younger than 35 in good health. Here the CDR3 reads CASSRQEGTGELFF. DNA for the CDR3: TGCGCCAGCAGCAGGCAGGAGGGTACCGGGGAGCTGTTTTTT. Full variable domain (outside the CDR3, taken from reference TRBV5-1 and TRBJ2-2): KAGVTQTPRYLIKTRGQQVTLSCSPISGHRSVSWYQQTPGQGLQFLFEYFSETQRNKGNFPGRFSGRQFSNSRSEMNVSTLELGDSALYLCASSRQEGTGELFFGEGSRLTVL.